This T cell receptor (beta chain) is from a study of chemoradiotherapy in HPV16-positive cancers. Background on the study: Functional T-cell assays on a couple of HPV16-positive patients' cells defined candidate HPV-specific clones and common TCR motifs.

General study findings and limits: In HPV16-positive patients, HPV-responsive T-cell expansion tracked better recurrence-free survival. HPV-specific T cells were functionally defined from only a couple of HPV16-positive patients.

Repeated repertoire sampling spanned the course of chemoradiotherapy. CDR3 length: 15 residues. Germline values: CDR1 MNHNY, CDR2 SVGAGI (reference sequence). Deletions cut 1 base from V and 6 bases from J, with 10 bases between. With regard to this clone: The antigen is unknown.

The assay was immunoSEQ multiplex PCR, and TCRdb's table has in-frame clones only and misses some. The sample yields approximately 15,000 clones, around 74% seen once. The receptor's source is a human donor with HPV-associated anogenital cancer. Sampling was done from a patient who underwent chemoradiotherapy. The chain recombines TRBV6-6 with TRBJ1-6; D is unresolved. The CDR3: CASSYLNPFNSPLHF. CDR3 DNA: TGTGCCAGCAGTTACTTGAACCCCTTTAATTCACCCCTCCACTTT.